Shown below are 19 T cell receptor beta chains from a single sample sequenced in a study of T-cell reconstitution after alpha-beta-depleted transplantation in children. Unique molecular identifiers featured in how the TCRbeta library was prepared. Via MiXCR, TCRdb re-called the PCR reads, giving one row per CDR3 protein. The sample includes about 610,000 distinct CDR3 sequences, 8% to 11% of them seen just once. The input for sequencing was PBMCs from the stem cell graft donor, taken from the stem cell graft. The origin of the receptors is a human donor who donated a stem cell graft to a child with acute myeloid leukemia.

Comment on this clonotype: An end of the junction does not agree with germline; a read error may underlie this. The CDR3 DNA reads TGTGCCAGCAGTTACTCGGTCACTAGCGGAGGGGCGAACACCGGGGAGCTGTTTTTT. It codes for CASSYSVTSGGANTGELFF. The chain joins TRBV6-4 to TRBJ2-2; 8 bases align to TRBD2. The CDR3 covers 19 residues. The germline V gene has CDR1 MRHNA and CDR2 SNTAGT.

This clonotype was counted between two and nine times. The V call is TRBV7-8, the J call TRBJ1-5; D is unresolved. Deletions cut 5 bases from V and 6 bases from J, with 8 bases between. The CDR3 covers 12 residues. Germline assignment: CDR1 SGHVS and CDR2 FQNEAQ. The CDR3 here is CASSPAGQPQHF. The CDR3 nucleotides read TGTGCCAGCAGCCCGGCGGGTCAGCCCCAGCATTTT.

To note about this clonotype: One end of the junction varies from germline; a read error may be responsible. The chain links TRBV27 to TRBJ2-2; tentative D call: TRBD1 (6 bases). Per the germline V gene, CDR1 is MNHEY and CDR2 is SMNVEV (reference sequence). The CDR3 runs to 15 residues. In nucleotides, the CDR3 is TGTGCCAGCAGTTTCTCCACGCCCGAGCCAGGGGAGCTGTTCTTT. Translated: CASSFSTPEPGELFF.

This clonotype was counted a few times. The chain recombines TRBV6-1 with TRBJ2-3, with a tentative D call TRBD2 (7 bases). Trimming pared 8 bases from V and 4 bases from J, leaving 16 bases between. The germline CDR1 and CDR2 sequences are MNHNS and SASEGT. There are 14 residues in the CDR3. CDR3 region: CASLGGGSPDTQYF. In nucleotides, the CDR3 is TGTGCCAGCCTGGGGGGCGGGAGCCCAGATACGCAGTATTTT.

This chain joins TRBV10-3 and TRBJ2-7; D gene ambiguous. This CDR3 contains 15 residues. Germline V gives CDR1 ENHRY, CDR2 SYGVKD. V lost 0 bases and J lost 2, with 11 bases in between. CDR3 protein: CAISESPGATYEQYF. CDR3 nucleotides: TGTGCCATCAGTGAGTCCCCCGGAGCTACCTACGAGCAGTACTTC.

The chain uses TRBV7-2 and TRBJ2-2, with 11 bases fitting TRBD2. CDR1 is SGHTA and CDR2 is FQGNSA in the germline V gene. J gave up 5 bases and V 0 bases, and 2 bases lay outside the gene matches. CDR3 length: 16 residues. The CDR3 loop is CASSLAGTSGTGELFF. In DNA, the CDR3 is TGTGCCAGCAGCTTAGCCGGGACTAGCGGAACCGGGGAGCTGTTTTTT.

The chain has TRBV20-1 and TRBJ2-7; D gene ambiguous. The germline V gene encodes CDR1 DFQATT and CDR2 SNEGSKA (reference sequence). The CDR3 consists of 10 residues. CDR3 protein: CTPTRNEQYF. Here the CDR3 DNA reads TGCACCCCCACGCGAAACGAGCAGTACTTC.

The J gene is TRBJ2-1, the V gene TRBV7-9; the D is unclear. CDR3 length: 14 amino acids. V lost 3 bases, J lost 0 bases, and 6 bases lay in between. The V gene's germline CDR1 is SEHNR and CDR2 FQNEAQ (reference sequence). As DNA, the CDR3 is TGTGCCAGCAGCTTTAAGAGCTCCTACAATGAGCAGTTCTTC. Protein sequence: CASSFKSSYNEQFF. Full variable domain (remainder filled in from reference TRBV7-9 and TRBJ2-1): DTGVSQNPRHKITKRGQNVTFRCDPISEHNRLYWYRQTLGQGPEFLTYFQNEAQLEKSRLLSDRFSAERPKGSFSTLEIQRTEQGDSAMYLCASSFKSSYNEQFFGPGTRLTVL.

The rearrangement links TRBV13 to TRBJ2-7, with D perhaps TRBD1 (5 bases). In germline, CDR1 is PRHDT, CDR2 FYEKMQ (reference sequence). The CDR3 covers 11 residues. V was clipped by 4 bases and J by 11 bases, with 12 bases between them. CDR3 loop: CASSSKGYEYF. The CDR3 coding sequence is TGTGCCAGCAGCTCCAAGGGGTACGAGTACTTC.

This clonotype was found a few times. The chain combines TRBV6-2 or TRBV6-3 with TRBJ1-1, with 9 bases that match TRBD1. This CDR3 region has 14 residues. V was pared by 7 bases and J by 3 bases, with 6 bases of the junction left unmatched. Germline V gene sequence: CDR1 MNHEY, CDR2 SVGEGT. CDR3 loop: CASTLTGGDTEAFF. In DNA form, the CDR3 reads TGTGCCAGCACCCTGACAGGGGGAGACACTGAAGCTTTCTTT.

In this sample, this clonotype turned up many times. The chain has TRBV5-1 and TRBJ2-1, with 13 nucleotides matching TRBD2. Germline loops: CDR1 SGHRS, CDR2 YFSETQ. Losses at the gene ends were 4 bases for V and 6 bases for J; bases not matched to a gene: 7. There are 16 residues in the CDR3. For the CDR3, the DNA is TGCGCCAGCAGCCCTACTAGCGGGAGGGCCGGCAATGAGCAGTTCTTC. Translation: CASSPTSGRAGNEQFF.

This clonotype was seen more than once but under ten times. This chain joins TRBV19 and TRBJ1-5; the D is unclear. V dropped 5 bases and J dropped 0 bases, with 11 bases sitting between them. Germline lookup yields CDR1 LNHDA and CDR2 SQIVND (reference sequence). The CDR3 covers 15 residues. CDR3 nucleotide sequence: TGTGCCAGTAGTCCCCGGGGAAATAGCAATCAGCCCCAGCATTTT. This translates into CASSPRGNSNQPQHF.

The chain carries TRBV9 and TRBJ2-1; 12 bases align to TRBD2. CDR1 and CDR2 (germline): SGDLS, YYNGEE. The V and J ends lost 4 bases and 3 bases, in that order; junction bases with no gene match: 14. The CDR3 length is 19 residues. CDR3 sequence: CASSPSGRANRGGYNEQFF. CDR3 nucleotides: TGTGCCAGCAGCCCTAGCGGGAGGGCCAACAGGGGGGGCTACAATGAGCAGTTCTTC.

The chain employs TRBV27 and TRBJ2-1, with D perhaps matching TRBD1 (6 bases). Germline lookup yields CDR1 MNHEY and CDR2 SMNVEV (reference sequence). V gave up 2 bases and J gave up 1 base, with 9 bases separating them. The CDR3 extends over 15 amino acids. DNA of the CDR3: TGTGCCAGCAGTTTACCAACAGGGTCCTACAATGAGCAGTTCTTC. This translates into CASSLPTGSYNEQFF.

This clonotype was detected a few times. The chain is built from TRBV28 and TRBJ2-1, with a weak D call TRBD2 (5 bases). The CDR3 covers 14 residues. V lost 8 bases to trimming and J lost 4 bases, with 15 bases between them. Germline V gene lookup returns CDR1 MDHEN and CDR2 SYDVKM. Here the CDR3 DNA reads TGTGCCAGCGGAGGCTTCTCCTTTTACAATGAGCAGTTCTTC. This gives the protein CASGGFSFYNEQFF. Combining the CDR3 with reference TRBV28 and TRBJ2-1 gives the whole variable domain DVKVTQSSRYLVKRTGEKVFLECVQDMDHENMFWYRQDPGLGLRLIYFSYDVKMKEKGDIPEGYSVSREKKERFSLILESASTNQTSMYLCASGGFSFYNEQFFGPGTRLTVL.

This clonotype appeared a few times. V gene TRBV5-1 combines with J gene TRBJ2-1, with D maybe TRBD2 (5 bases). In germline, CDR1 is SGHRS, CDR2 YFSETQ. V was shortened by 2 bases and J by 5 bases, with 23 bases between the two germline ends. The CDR3 is 18 amino acids. CDR3 in amino acids: CASSLGLIHQEADNEQFF. CDR3 bases: TGCGCCAGCAGCTTAGGGCTAATCCACCAAGAAGCGGACAATGAGCAGTTCTTC.

This clonotype was recorded many times. CDR3 protein: CASSYSPLAEKYNEQFF. DNA for the CDR3: TGTGCCAGCAGTTACTCCCCTCTAGCGGAGAAGTACAATGAGCAGTTCTTC. V and J are TRBV6-5 and TRBJ2-1, with 7 nucleotides matching TRBD2. The CDR3 runs 17 residues. Trimming took 0 bases from V and 4 from J; bases not matched to a gene: 9. The germline gives CDR1 MNHEY, CDR2 SVGAGI.

This clonotype was observed many times. The chain employs TRBV15 and TRBJ1-3; D unclear. The CDR3 runs 12 residues. With 0 bases removed from V and 8 bases from J, the gap between germline ends came to 5 bases. Germline CDR1 reads LNHNV; CDR2 reads YYDKDF (reference sequence). Here the CDR3 DNA reads TGTGCCACCAGCAGAGAGACCGACACCATATATTTT. Protein sequence: CATSRETDTIYF.

Only a few counts were recorded for this clonotype. The rearrangement uses TRBV5-1 and TRBJ2-1, with D tentatively TRBD2 (5 bases). This CDR3 comprises 13 residues. Deletions cut 2 bases from V and 7 bases from J, with 10 bases between. Germline V gene lookup returns CDR1 SGHRS and CDR2 YFSETQ. Here the CDR3 reads CASSFKRENEQFF. CDR3 nucleotides: TGCGCCAGCAGCTTTAAACGGGAAAATGAGCAGTTCTTC.